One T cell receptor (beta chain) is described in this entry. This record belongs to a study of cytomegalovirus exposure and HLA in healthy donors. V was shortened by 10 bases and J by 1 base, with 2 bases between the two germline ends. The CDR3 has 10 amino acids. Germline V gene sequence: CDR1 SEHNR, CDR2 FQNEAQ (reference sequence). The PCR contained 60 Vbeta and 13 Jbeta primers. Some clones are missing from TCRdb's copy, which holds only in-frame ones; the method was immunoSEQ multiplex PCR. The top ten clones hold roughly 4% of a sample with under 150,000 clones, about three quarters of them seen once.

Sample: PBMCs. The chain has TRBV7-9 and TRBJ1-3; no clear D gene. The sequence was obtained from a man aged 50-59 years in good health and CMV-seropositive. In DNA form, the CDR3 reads TGTGCCACATCTGGAAACACCATATATTTT. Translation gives CATSGNTIYF.